This T cell receptor (beta chain) was captured in a study of control samples from healthy donors and cancer patients. Profiled with immunoSEQ multiplex PCR; TCRdb holds only in-frame clones, not every one. The sample has around 93,000 clones; roughly 92% are singletons. Germline V gene data show CDR1 as MNHNY and CDR2 as SVGAGI (reference sequence). The CDR3 has 15 amino acids. V lost 5 bases and J lost 5; bases outside the gene matches: 2. The specimen was blood. The source is a human donor in good health. The donor label of this sample is uncertain. The chain links TRBV6-6 to TRBJ2-2; 13 bases align to TRBD2. The CDR3 is CASSETSGGTGELFF. In nucleotides, the CDR3 is TGTGCCAGCAGTGAGACTAGCGGGGGGACCGGGGAGCTGTTTTTT.